The clone carrying this T cell receptor beta chain was seen only a few times. This record comes from a study of response to subunit inactivated influenza vaccine. TCRdb recomputed calls from the RT-PCR reads with MiXCR, one row per CDR3 protein. Among about 700,000 distinct CDR3 sequences listed, around 14% were seen once. The input for sequencing was PBMCs from blood, taken approximately 15 days before vaccination. The clonotype originates from a man over 45 who received an inactivated influenza vaccine.

The chain's CDR3 is CASSFYYGATNEKLFF. As DNA, the CDR3 is TGTGCCAGCAGCTTCTACTACGGGGCGACTAATGAAAAACTGTTTTTT. The V and J genes are TRBV7-2 and TRBJ1-4; maybe TRBD1 (5 bases). The CDR3 is made up of 16 amino acids. Germline CDR1 SGHTA, CDR2 FQGNSA. V lost 3 bases and J 2 bases, leaving 13 bases between the germline ends.